This entry lists 22 T cell receptor beta chains sequenced from one sample in a study of blood T cell repertoires in COVID-19. Sequencing used immunoSEQ multiplex PCR; TCRdb keeps in-frame clones, though not all of them. The data show 400,000 to 450,000 clones, about 91% seen once. Sequences were obtained from peripheral blood. The receptors derive from a woman in her forties or fifties with COVID-19, enrolled during active disease.

The chain carries TRBV19 and TRBJ1-1; 9 nucleotides agree with TRBD1. V gave up 6 bases and J gave up 0 bases; unmatched junction bases: 14. This CDR3 region has 18 residues. CDR1 and CDR2 from the germline V gene are LNHDA and SQIVND (reference sequence). The CDR3 reads CASSRPTAGQGMNTEAFF. The CDR3 DNA reads TGTGCCAGTAGCAGACCCACCGCGGGACAGGGAATGAACACTGAAGCTTTCTTT.

The gene calls are TRBV5-1 and TRBJ2-7; D may be TRBD1 (6 bases). The V end was cut by 7 bases, the J end by 2 bases, with 13 bases between. This CDR3 is 13 amino acids long. The germline V gene has CDR1 SGHRS and CDR2 YFSETQ. CDR3 nucleotides: TGCGCCAGCTCCCGGGACACTCCCTACGAGCAGTACTTC. Translating gives CASSRDTPYEQYF.

This clone was seen a single time. This chain joins TRBV18 and TRBJ2-7; TRBD1 matches 11 bases. The V and J ends lost 3 bases and 5 bases, in that order; junction bases with no gene match: 6. This CDR3 is built from 15 residues. Germline V gene lookup returns CDR1 KGHSH and CDR2 LQKENI. CDR3 DNA: TGTGCCAGCTCACCGGGACAGGGGGTCATCAACGAGCAGTACTTC. Encoded protein: CASSPGQGVINEQYF.

This clone came up a few times. The chain employs TRBV2 and TRBJ2-7, with TRBD1 as a possible D gene (6 bases). The CDR3 sequence is 12 residues long. V lost 5 bases and J 4 bases, leaving 9 bases between the germline ends. Germline CDR1 reads SNHLY; CDR2 reads FYNNEI. CDR3 nucleotides: TGTGCCAGCAGTCTGACAGGATACGAGCAGTACTTC. This encodes CASSLTGYEQYF.

This clone was observed a handful of times. V and J are TRBV7-2 and TRBJ1-2, with TRBD1 matching over 10 bases. V gave up 3 bases and J gave up 8 bases; unmatched junction bases: 9. Germline CDR1 SGHTA, CDR2 FQGNSA. This CDR3 comprises 15 residues. CDR3 region: CASSFSGQGWEGYTF. CDR3 nucleotides: TGTGCCAGCAGCTTCTCGGGACAGGGGTGGGAAGGCTACACCTTC.

This clone was observed a few times. J is TRBJ1-1 and V is TRBV6-5; possibly TRBD1 for D (5 bases). Trimming took off 7 bases at V and 4 bases at J, with 13 bases between the two ends. CDR1 is MNHEY and CDR2 is SVGAGI in the germline V gene. The CDR3 sequence is 13 residues long. This chain's CDR3 is CASIQGSSTEAFF. CDR3 coding DNA: TGTGCCAGCATTCAGGGCTCGAGCACTGAAGCTTTCTTT.

The CDR3 region is CASSELQGRNTGELFF. The CDR3 DNA reads as TGTGCCAGTAGTGAGTTACAGGGGAGGAACACCGGGGAGCTGTTTTTT. J is TRBJ2-2 and V is TRBV19; 7 bases are shared with TRBD1. The ends lost 5 bases at V and 1 base at J; junction bases unmatched: 7. CDR1 and CDR2 from the germline V gene are LNHDA and SQIVND (reference sequence). This CDR3 spans 16 amino acids.

V is TRBV10-1 and J is TRBJ2-2, with D uncertain. Trimming stripped 6 bases from V and 8 bases from J, with 10 bases between. The germline CDR1 and CDR2 sequences are WNHNN and SYGVQD (reference sequence). This CDR3 contains 12 residues. CDR3 DNA: TGCGCCAGCAGCGACCCCGGGGGGGAGCTGTTTTTT. The encoded protein is CASSDPGGELFF.

The V and J genes are TRBV24-1 and TRBJ2-2, with 8 bases aligning to TRBD1. The CDR3 covers 13 residues. V shed 8 bases, J shed 7 bases, and the junction held 5 bases outside the gene matches. Germline CDR1 reads KGHDR; CDR2 reads SFDVKD. The CDR3 nucleotides are TGTGCCACCACCACAGGGGGATACGGGGAGCTGTTTTTT. Its protein product is CATTTGGYGELFF.

The chain couples TRBV30 to TRBJ1-4, with D unresolved. Germline V gives CDR1 GTSNPN, CDR2 SVGIG (reference sequence). V was clipped by 2 bases and J by 4 bases, with 11 bases between them. The length of the CDR3 is 14 residues. The CDR3 reads CAWSLIRGNEKLFF. DNA for the CDR3: TGTGCCTGGAGTCTAATCCGGGGTAATGAAAAACTGTTTTTT.

This sequence joins TRBV5-1 and TRBJ1-1; D not certain. The V and J ends lost 0 bases and 0 bases respectively, with 6 bases between them. Germline-derived CDR1 and CDR2 are SGHRS and YFSETQ. The CDR3 runs to 14 residues. The CDR3: CASSLETVNTEAFF. CDR3 nucleotides: TGCGCCAGCAGCTTGGAAACAGTGAACACTGAAGCTTTCTTT.

A note on this clone: A read error may account for a junction end that differs from germline. J is TRBJ1-1 and V is TRBV5-6; D not certain. CDR1 is SGHDT and CDR2 is YYEEEE in the germline V gene. The CDR3 contains 12 residues. CDR3 amino acids: CASSLEPTKAFF. Here the CDR3 DNA reads TGTGCCAGCAGCTTGGAACCCACTAAAGCTTTCTTT.

The chain carries TRBV10-1 and TRBJ2-3; 10 positions agree with TRBD2. This CDR3 contains 18 residues. The J segment lost 2 bases and the V segment lost 3 bases, leaving 11 bases of the junction unmatched. Germline assignment: CDR1 WNHNN and CDR2 SYGVQD (reference sequence). The CDR3, as DNA: TGCGCCAGCAGTGAAACCGTGTTTAGCGGGGGGAACACAGATACGCAGTATTTT. Translated: CASSETVFSGGNTDTQYF.

V usage is TRBV6-6 and J usage is TRBJ1-2, with 9 bases aligning to TRBD1. Germline V gene lookup returns CDR1 MNHNY and CDR2 SVGAGI (reference sequence). V dropped 6 bases and J dropped 8; count of bases not matched to a gene: 4. CDR3 length: 12 amino acids. The DNA for the CDR3 is TGTGCCAGCAGAAGGACAGGGGACGGCTACACCTTC. The encoded protein is CASRRTGDGYTF.

This rearrangement joins TRBV6-1 to TRBJ1-6; 8 bases align to TRBD1. The CDR3 loop spans 14 amino acids. The V gene end was trimmed by 3 bases and the J gene end by 13 bases; junction bases not matched to a gene: 8. Germline lookup yields CDR1 MNHNS and CDR2 SASEGT. The CDR3 sequence is CASSDRGDRSPLHF. The CDR3 DNA reads TGTGCCAGCAGTGATAGAGGGGACAGGTCCCCCCTCCACTTT.

The chain combines TRBV6-1 with TRBJ2-7, with no clear D. V was trimmed by 2 bases and J by 0 bases, leaving 8 bases between them. Germline V lookup: CDR1 MNHNS, CDR2 SASEGT. This CDR3 region has 14 residues. The CDR3 coding sequence is TGTGCCAGCAGTGAAAACCACGGCTCCTACGAGCAGTACTTC. Translated: CASSENHGSYEQYF.

The chain couples TRBV6-5 to TRBJ1-2, with a tentative D call TRBD1 (5 bases). This CDR3 has 14 amino acids. Trimming took 5 bases from V and 6 from J, leaving 16 bases between them. CDR1 and CDR2 from the germline V gene are MNHEY and SVGAGI. Here the CDR3 reads CASSPRGAENGYTF. Here the CDR3 DNA reads TGTGCCAGCAGTCCCCGTGGGGCGGAAAATGGCTACACCTTC.

The V call is TRBV5-5, the J call TRBJ2-3; no definite D call. Per the germline V gene, CDR1 is SGHKS and CDR2 is YYEKEE (reference sequence). The CDR3 has 15 residues. V was shortened by 1 base and J by 3 bases, with 12 bases between the two germline ends. DNA of the CDR3: TGTGCCAGCAGCTTGCCAGGTGGTAGTACAGATACGCAGTATTTT. Its protein is CASSLPGGSTDTQYF.

CDR3: CASSRPRGAKDEQYF. The CDR3 coding sequence is TGTGCCAGCAGCCGCCCCCGGGGGGCTAAGGACGAGCAGTACTTC. V gene TRBV28 combines with J gene TRBJ2-7, with a possible D match to TRBD2 (7 bases). The V gene lost 6 bases and the J gene lost 5 bases, with 20 bases spanning the gap. CDR3 size: 15 residues. Per the germline V gene, CDR1 is MDHEN and CDR2 is SYDVKM. Looking up the rest from reference TRBV28 and TRBJ2-7 gives the full variable domain: DVKVTQSSRYLVKRTGEKVFLECVQDMDHENMFWYRQDPGLGLRLIYFSYDVKMKEKGDIPEGYSVSREKKERFSLILESASTNQTSMYLCASSRPRGAKDEQYFGPGTRLTVT.

V and J are TRBV10-2 and TRBJ2-4; the match to TRBD1 covers 7 bases. J lost 0 bases, V lost 2 bases, and 10 bases had no gene match. Germline V gives CDR1 WSHSY, CDR2 SAAADI. This CDR3 has 18 amino acids. CDR3 nucleotides: TGCGCCAGCAGTGAGACAGGGGCCTCTTTACTAGCCAAAAACATTCAGTACTTC. Translated, it gives CASSETGASLLAKNIQYF.

The gene calls are TRBV27 and TRBJ1-6; TRBD1 is a possible D gene (5 bases). Germline V lookup: CDR1 MNHEY, CDR2 SMNVEV (reference sequence). The length of the CDR3 is 12 residues. V lost 9 bases and J lost 8, with 11 bases in between. CDR3 region: CASRGTDSPLHF. CDR3 nucleotides: TGTGCCAGTAGAGGGACTGATTCACCCCTCCACTTT.

The CDR3 region has the DNA TGTGCCAGCAGTTACGAGCCTAGTACTAATGAAAAACTGTTTTTT. This gives the protein CASSYEPSTNEKLFF. The genes are TRBV6-5 and TRBJ1-4; D ambiguous. Trimming left V 2 bases short and J 2 bases short, with 9 bases between. CDR3 size: 15 residues. CDR1 MNHEY and CDR2 SVGAGI come from the germline V gene.